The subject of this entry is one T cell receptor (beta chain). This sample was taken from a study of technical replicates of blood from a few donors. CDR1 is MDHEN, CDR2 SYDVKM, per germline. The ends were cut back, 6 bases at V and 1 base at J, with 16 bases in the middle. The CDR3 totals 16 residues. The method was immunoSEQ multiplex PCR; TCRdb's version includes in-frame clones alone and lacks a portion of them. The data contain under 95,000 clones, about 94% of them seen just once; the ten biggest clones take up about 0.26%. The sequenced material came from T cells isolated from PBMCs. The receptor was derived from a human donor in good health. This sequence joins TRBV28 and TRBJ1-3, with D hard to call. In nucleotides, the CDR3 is TGTGCCAGCAGCCAGTTTTTTTCGGGGTCTGGAAACACCATATATTTT. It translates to CASSQFFSGSGNTIYF. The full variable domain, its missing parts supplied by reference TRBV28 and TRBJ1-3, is DVKVTQSSRYLVKRTGEKVFLECVQDMDHENMFWYRQDPGLGLRLIYFSYDVKMKEKGDIPEGYSVSREKKERFSLILESASTNQTSMYLCASSQFFSGSGNTIYFGEGSWLTVV.